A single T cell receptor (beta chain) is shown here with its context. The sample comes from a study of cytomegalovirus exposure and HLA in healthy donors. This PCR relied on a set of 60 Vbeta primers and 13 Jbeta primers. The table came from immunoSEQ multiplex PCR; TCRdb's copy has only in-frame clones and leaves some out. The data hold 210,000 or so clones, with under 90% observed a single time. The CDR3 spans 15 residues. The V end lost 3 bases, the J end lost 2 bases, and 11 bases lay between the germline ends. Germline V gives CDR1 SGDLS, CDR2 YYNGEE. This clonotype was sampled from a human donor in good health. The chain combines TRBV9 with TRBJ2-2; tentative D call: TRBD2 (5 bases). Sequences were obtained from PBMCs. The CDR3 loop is CASSGRLQNTGELFF. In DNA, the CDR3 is TGTGCCAGCAGCGGCCGACTACAAAACACCGGGGAGCTGTTTTTT.